Below, 23 T cell receptor beta chains from the same sample are listed, as sequenced in a study of T-cell reconstitution after alpha-beta-depleted transplantation in children. Researchers prepared the TCRbeta library using unique molecular identifiers, the study reports. TCRdb re-analysed the PCR reads in MiXCR, keeping a single row per CDR3 protein. The sample lists about 640,000 distinct CDR3 sequences, 10% to 15% seen once, with around 2% in the top ten. The source material was PBMCs, mostly from graft donor cells, sampled 360 days after TCRalphabeta/CD19-depleted stem cell transplant. Source of these receptors: a male patient younger than 18 who had a stem cell transplant for acute myeloid leukemia, so the T cells may come from the graft donor.

This clonotype was recorded at least ten times. The rearrangement uses TRBV12-3 or TRBV12-4 and TRBJ1-1; 8 bases agree with TRBD1. This CDR3 has 14 residues. The J segment lost 4 bases and the V segment lost 5 bases, leaving 6 bases of the junction unmatched. CDR3 bases: TGTGCCAGCAGTACGACAGGGGACATCACTGAAGCTTTCTTT. Its protein is CASSTTGDITEAFF.

This clonotype has a handful of counts. The J gene is TRBJ2-3, the V gene TRBV29-1; 14 bases map to TRBD2. The ends lost 3 bases at V and 2 bases at J; junction bases unmatched: 7. The length of the CDR3 is 17 residues. Germline CDR1 is SQVTM and CDR2 is ANQGSEA. DNA for the CDR3: TGCAGCGTTGATGGCCGACTAGCGGGAGGGTACACAGATACGCAGTATTTT. Translation: CSVDGRLAGGYTDTQYF.

V usage is TRBV5-5 and J usage is TRBJ2-1, with D tentatively TRBD2 (5 bases). Trimming stripped 3 bases from V and 7 bases from J, with 14 bases between. Germline V gene data show CDR1 as SGHKS and CDR2 as YYEKEE (reference sequence). The CDR3 is 14 amino acids. CDR3 DNA sequence: TGTGCCAGCAGCTCCGGGGTGAGCAAGAATGAGCAGTTCTTC. Protein: CASSSGVSKNEQFF.

The V gene is TRBV4-3, the J gene TRBJ2-7, with TRBD2 identical over 12 bases. This CDR3 has 15 amino acids. Germline CDR1 is LGHNA and CDR2 is YSLEER. Trimming at V came to 2 bases and at J to 6 bases, leaving 5 bases not matched to a gene. The DNA for the CDR3 is TGCGCCAGCAGCCAATCTAGCGGGAGGGCCGGCGAGCAGTACTTC. Protein product: CASSQSSGRAGEQYF.

The V call is TRBV7-8, the J call TRBJ1-6, with D unresolved. The germline V gene has CDR1 SGHVS and CDR2 FQNEAQ. This CDR3 region has 17 residues. The V gene lost 5 bases and the J gene lost 4 bases, with 18 bases spanning the gap. CDR3 bases: TGTGCCAGCAGCAAGTTCCTTGGACGGGGATATAATTCACCCCTCCACTTT. Translating it yields CASSKFLGRGYNSPLHF.

The gene calls are TRBV28 and TRBJ2-3, with 12 positions matching TRBD2. Germline-derived CDR1 and CDR2 are MDHEN and SYDVKM. This CDR3 has 16 amino acids. V trimming: 4 bases; J trimming: 2 bases; junction bases outside the gene matches: 4. As DNA, the CDR3 is TGTGCCAGCAGTTCGACTAGCGGGAGACACACAGATACGCAGTATTTT. Encoded protein: CASSSTSGRHTDTQYF.

This clonotype came up once. The chain joins TRBV27 to TRBJ2-1; D call uncertain. CDR3 length equals 17 residues. V gave up 0 bases and J gave up 9 bases, with 21 bases separating them. Germline V gene lookup returns CDR1 MNHEY and CDR2 SMNVEV (reference sequence). This CDR3 reads CASSLSRILIRPSEQFF. CDR3 DNA: TGTGCCAGCAGTTTATCGAGGATTCTAATAAGGCCCAGTGAGCAGTTCTTC.

This clonotype was seen a handful of times. This chain links TRBV27 with TRBJ2-5; D not certain. Germline CDR1 MNHEY, CDR2 SMNVEV (reference sequence). V lost 8 bases to trimming and J lost 7 bases, with 2 bases between them. The CDR3 is 8 residues long. Here the CDR3 reads CASATQYF. CDR3 nucleotides: TGTGCCAGCGCGACCCAGTACTTC.

This clonotype was counted many times. The rearrangement joins TRBV20-1 to TRBJ2-1; TRBD2 agrees at 12 bases. J gave up 5 bases and V 6 bases, and 5 bases lay outside the gene matches. The CDR3 has 14 amino acids. Per germline, CDR1 DFQATT and CDR2 SNEGSKA (reference sequence). The chain's CDR3 is CSATGLAGNNEQFF. CDR3 nucleotides: TGCAGTGCCACAGGACTAGCGGGAAACAATGAGCAGTTCTTC.

This clonotype has only a few counts. The chain links TRBV15 to TRBJ2-7; TRBD1 is a possible D gene (6 bases). Germline V lookup: CDR1 LNHNV, CDR2 YYDKDF (reference sequence). The V gene lost 0 bases and the J gene lost 0 bases, with 15 bases spanning the gap. The CDR3 is 17 residues long. The CDR3 DNA sequence: TGTGCCACCAGCAGAGATTCCGGGACATCGATCTCCTACGAGCAGTACTTC. The encoded protein is CATSRDSGTSISYEQYF.

This clonotype was found a few times. The V and J genes are TRBV20-1 and TRBJ2-7, with 7 bases lining up with TRBD2. Germline assignment: CDR1 DFQATT and CDR2 SNEGSKA (reference sequence). The CDR3 extends over 14 amino acids. V lost 1 base to trimming and J lost 3 bases; unmatched junction nucleotides: 6. Here the CDR3 reads CSARVGGNLYEQYF. In nucleotides, the CDR3 is TGCAGTGCTAGAGTGGGGGGGAACCTCTACGAGCAGTACTTC.

The table lists this clonotype with a few counts. The chain is built from TRBV29-1 and TRBJ2-5; D might be TRBD1 or TRBD2, each matching 5 bases. CDR1 and CDR2 (germline): SQVTM, ANQGSEA. The CDR3 sequence is 14 residues long. The germline V and J ends were trimmed by 8 bases and 1 base, with 17 bases remaining between them. CDR3 DNA: TGCAGCACTCCCGGGACGGCAGTCCAAGAGACCCAGTACTTC. Translating gives CSTPGTAVQETQYF.

The chain links TRBV15 to TRBJ1-1, with D possibly being TRBD1 (5 bases). The CDR3 is made up of 17 amino acids. Germline CDR1 LNHNV, CDR2 YYDKDF (reference sequence). V gave up 3 bases and J gave up 3 bases, with 20 bases separating them. The CDR3 DNA reads TGTGCCACCAGCAGCACTACCCCGGGGGTAGGGGACACTGAAGCTTTCTTT. Protein: CATSSTTPGVGDTEAFF. Filled out from reference TRBV15 and TRBJ1-1, the complete variable domain reads DAMVIQNPRYQVTQFGKPVTLSCSQTLNHNVMYWYQQKSSQAPKLLFHYYDKDFNNEADTPDNFQSRRPNTSFCFLDIRSPGLGDTAMYLCATSSTTPGVGDTEAFFGQGTRLTVV.

The chain combines TRBV4-1 with TRBJ1-1; no clear D gene. CDR1 and CDR2 from the germline V gene are MGHRA and YSYEKL. The V and J ends lost 0 bases and 1 base respectively, with 18 bases between them. The CDR3 is 18 residues long. CDR3 bases: TGCGCCAGCAGCCAAGATCTTACAGACTCAAATACGAACACTGAAGCTTTCTTT. Its translation: CASSQDLTDSNTNTEAFF.

This chain links TRBV7-2 with TRBJ2-1, with 9 bases that match TRBD2. Unmatched junction bases numbered 6, after V lost 4 bases and J lost 5 bases. There are 15 residues in the CDR3. The germline CDR1 and CDR2 sequences are SGHTA and FQGNSA. CDR3 residues: CASSSLAGAHNEQFF. As DNA, the CDR3 is TGTGCCAGCAGCTCCTTAGCGGGAGCCCACAATGAGCAGTTCTTC.

The V call is TRBV9, the J call TRBJ2-3, with D perhaps matching TRBD1 or TRBD2 (6 bases each). Trimming took off 3 bases at V and 5 bases at J, with 13 bases between the two ends. The CDR3 is 14 residues long. CDR1 and CDR2 from the germline V gene are SGDLS and YYNGEE. This chain's CDR3 is CASSGWRGEDTQYF. CDR3 nucleotides: TGTGCCAGCAGCGGGTGGAGGGGGGAAGATACGCAGTATTTT.

This clonotype was seen a few times. The chain is built from TRBV6-2 or TRBV6-3 and TRBJ2-4; no firm D call. The length of the CDR3 is 15 residues. Germline values: CDR1 MNHEY, CDR2 SVGEGT. The V end lost 0 bases, the J end lost 0 bases, and 6 bases lay between the germline ends. CDR3 sequence: CASSYSRTAKNIQYF. CDR3 DNA sequence: TGTGCCAGCAGTTACTCCAGGACAGCCAAAAACATTCAGTACTTC.

V is TRBV6-5 and J is TRBJ2-7; a weak D match, TRBD1 (5 bases). The CDR3 covers 16 residues. The V end was cut by 3 bases, the J end by 5 bases, with 20 bases between. Germline-derived CDR1 and CDR2 are MNHEY and SVGAGI. CDR3 amino acids: CASSYAGHTRWDEQYF. CDR3 coding DNA: TGTGCCAGCAGTTATGCTGGACATACCCGGTGGGACGAGCAGTACTTC.

This clonotype came up a few times. The rearrangement joins TRBV20-1 to TRBJ1-6; a weak D match, TRBD1 (5 bases). V dropped 1 base and J dropped 9 bases, with 16 bases sitting between them. In germline, CDR1 is DFQATT, CDR2 SNEGSKA (reference sequence). The CDR3 is made up of 15 amino acids. The CDR3: CSARVAGSPRSPLHF. Here the CDR3 DNA reads TGCAGTGCTAGAGTGGCAGGGAGCCCTCGTTCACCCCTCCACTTT.

The V call is TRBV7-2, the J call TRBJ2-1; TRBD2 agrees at 10 bases. The CDR3 runs to 17 residues. V lost 4 bases to trimming and J lost 2 bases; unmatched junction nucleotides: 8. CDR1 is SGHTA, CDR2 FQGNSA, per germline. The CDR3 DNA sequence: TGTGCCAGCAGCTCCCGACTAGCGGGTGACCCCTACAATGAGCAGTTCTTC. Translating gives CASSSRLAGDPYNEQFF.

This clonotype was observed at least ten times. The gene calls are TRBV4-3 and TRBJ2-2; 7 nucleotides align to TRBD1. The V gene end was trimmed by 6 bases and the J gene end by 6 bases; junction bases not matched to a gene: 4. CDR3 length equals 13 residues. CDR1 and CDR2 (germline): LGHNA, YSLEER. The CDR3 region is CASSKQGPGELFF. For the CDR3, the DNA is TGCGCCAGCAGTAAACAGGGGCCCGGGGAGCTGTTTTTT.

This clonotype was picked up a small number of times. The genes are TRBV5-6 and TRBJ2-5, with TRBD2 identical over 9 bases. The ends lost 6 bases at V and 4 bases at J; junction bases unmatched: 10. The V gene's germline CDR1 is SGHDT and CDR2 YYEEEE. CDR3 size: 15 residues. CDR3 nucleotide sequence: TGTGCCAGCATCCAGGGGCTAGCGGGAATAGAGACCCAGTACTTC. The encoded protein is CASIQGLAGIETQYF.

This chain uses TRBV7-2 with TRBJ2-7; 11 bases align to TRBD1. The ends lost 3 bases at V and 1 base at J; junction bases unmatched: 8. CDR3 length: 17 amino acids. Germline V gene data show CDR1 as SGHTA and CDR2 as FQGNSA. The CDR3 DNA sequence: TGTGCCAGCAGCTTCGAGGGGCGGGACAGGGGGTCCTACGAGCAGTACTTC. Protein: CASSFEGRDRGSYEQYF.